Shown below are 3 T cell receptor beta chains from a single sample sequenced in a study of blood T cell repertoires in COVID-19. Profiling relied on immunoSEQ multiplex PCR, and the TCRdb table lists in-frame clones only, not all of them. This sample has fewer than 200,000 clones, with nearly 90% found just once. Sequencing was performed on peripheral blood. The receptor source for this set is a man between 18 and 35 years old who had recovered from COVID-19.

The gene calls are TRBV3-1 (or the pseudogene TRBV3-2) and TRBJ2-3, with 12 bases matching TRBD2. The trim removed 4 bases at V and 8 bases at J, leaving 13 bases unmatched. CDR3 length: 17 amino acids. CDR1 and CDR2 (germline): LGHDT, YNNKEL (reference sequence). DNA for the CDR3: TGTGCCAGCAGCCCCAATCCACTAGCGGGAGGCGGTGGTACGCAGTATTTT. This translates into CASSPNPLAGGGGTQYF.

This chain joins TRBV19 and TRBJ1-1, with D possibly TRBD1 on 6 matching bases. Per the germline V gene, CDR1 is LNHDA and CDR2 is SQIVND (reference sequence). The V end lost 4 bases, the J end lost 4 bases, and 13 bases lay between the germline ends. The CDR3 loop spans 14 amino acids. The CDR3 sequence is CASSTRGGTTEAFF. DNA for the CDR3: TGTGCCAGTAGTACGAGGGGGGGGACCACTGAAGCTTTCTTT.

This clone was observed once. V is TRBV15 and J is TRBJ2-3; TRBD2 is a possible D gene (5 bases). The CDR3 totals 14 residues. Germline CDR1 and CDR2: LNHNV and YYDKDF (reference sequence). The V end lost 5 bases, the J end lost 1 base, and 10 bases lay between the germline ends. The CDR3 here is CATSGPGGTDTQYF. CDR3 bases: TGTGCCACCAGCGGACCCGGGGGCACAGATACGCAGTATTTT. Combining the CDR3 with reference TRBV15 and TRBJ2-3 gives the whole variable domain DAMVIQNPRYQVTQFGKPVTLSCSQTLNHNVMYWYQQKSSQAPKLLFHYYDKDFNNEADTPDNFQSRRPNTSFCFLDIRSPGLGDTAMYLCATSGPGGTDTQYFGPGTRLTVL.